A single sample gave rise to the 27 T cell receptor beta chains below, sequenced in a study of human T cells and chemical hapten exposure. Using its own MiXCR run on the RACE reads, TCRdb lists one record per CDR3 protein. The data contain some 65,000 distinct CDR3 sequences, about 6% of them seen just once; the ten biggest clones take up just under 3.5%. The sample's time point: healthy volunteer bleed at 6 weeks. RNA extraction used unfractionated whole blood as the source of total RNA. The sequenced sample was whole blood. These receptors originate from a female donor in good health. Some clones in this sample may be carry-over from other donors' samples.

This clonotype was counted at least ten times. The V call is TRBV7-9, the J call TRBJ1-1; no firm D call. This CDR3 comprises 12 residues. Germline V gives CDR1 SEHNR, CDR2 FQNEAQ (reference sequence). V was clipped by 1 base and J by 3 bases, with 3 bases between them. The CDR3 DNA follows: TGTGCCAGCAGCTTAGAGTACACTGAAGCTTTCTTT. Protein product: CASSLEYTEAFF. Combining the CDR3 with reference TRBV7-9 and TRBJ1-1 gives the whole variable domain DTGVSQNPRHKITKRGQNVTFRCDPISEHNRLYWYRQTLGQGPEFLTYFQNEAQLEKSRLLSDRFSAERPKGSFSTLEIQRTEQGDSAMYLCASSLEYTEAFFGQGTRLTVV.

This clonotype has ten or more counts. The gene calls are TRBV2 and TRBJ2-2; D ambiguous. Germline lookup yields CDR1 SNHLY and CDR2 FYNNEI. V was trimmed by 4 bases and J by 1 base, leaving 7 bases between them. CDR3 length: 14 residues. The CDR3 loop is CASSVGRNTGELFF. The CDR3, as DNA: TGTGCCAGCAGTGTTGGACGGAACACCGGGGAGCTGTTTTTT.

The chain joins TRBV25-1 to TRBJ1-2; a possible D gene is TRBD1 (6 bases). The CDR3 spans 16 residues. From germline, CDR1 is MGHDK and CDR2 SYGVNS. The germline V and J ends were trimmed by 3 bases and 4 bases, with 18 bases remaining between them. CDR3 sequence (DNA): TGTGCCAGCAGTGAGCCTGGGACACGGAATCTCTATGGCTACACCTTC. Translating gives CASSEPGTRNLYGYTF.

This clonotype was seen at least ten times. J is TRBJ2-2 and V is TRBV14; D remains unclear. CDR3 length equals 14 residues. Trimming removed 2 bases from V and 5 bases from J, with 9 bases in between. Germline CDR1 and CDR2: SGHDN and FVKESK. The CDR3 here is CASSQLGLTGELFF. In DNA form, the CDR3 reads TGTGCCAGCAGCCAATTAGGATTGACCGGGGAGCTGTTTTTT.

At least ten counts were recorded for this clonotype. The V call is TRBV6-5, the J call TRBJ1-1; D may be TRBD1 (5 bases). Germline assignment: CDR1 MNHEY and CDR2 SVGAGI. The CDR3 is made up of 14 amino acids. Trimming took 2 bases from V and 6 from J, leaving 13 bases between them. The CDR3 DNA follows: TGTGCCAGCAGTTACGTCGGGACCGAACCTGAAGCTTTCTTT. This sequence encodes CASSYVGTEPEAFF.

This clonotype was recorded many times. The rearrangement joins TRBV3-1 to TRBJ1-6; D call uncertain. Germline V CDR1 and CDR2: LGHDT, YNNKEL (reference sequence). With 3 bases removed from V and 6 bases from J, the gap between germline ends came to 3 bases. This CDR3 region has 12 residues. The CDR3 bases are TGTGCCAGCAGCCATACTAATTCACCCCTCCACTTT. The encoded protein is CASSHTNSPLHF.

A few counts support this clonotype. The rearrangement uses TRBV4-3 and TRBJ2-7; TRBD1 might be the D (6 bases). Deletions cut 4 bases from V and 1 base from J, with 14 bases between. This CDR3 comprises 15 residues. CDR1 LGHNA and CDR2 YSLEER come from the germline V gene. This CDR3 is CASSPPDRKSYEQYF. In DNA form, the CDR3 reads TGCGCCAGCAGCCCACCGGACAGAAAATCCTACGAGCAGTACTTC.

This clonotype was found many times. CDR3 DNA: TGTGCCAGCAGCGGAACTGAAGCTTTCTTT. As protein: CASSGTEAFF. The rearrangement joins TRBV7-9 to TRBJ1-1; no firm D call. Germline CDR1 reads SEHNR; CDR2 reads FQNEAQ (reference sequence). Trimming left V 5 bases short and J 5 bases short, with 3 bases between. The CDR3 covers 10 residues. Complete variable domain (other parts from reference TRBV7-9 and TRBJ1-1): DTGVSQNPRHKITKRGQNVTFRCDPISEHNRLYWYRQTLGQGPEFLTYFQNEAQLEKSRLLSDRFSAERPKGSFSTLEIQRTEQGDSAMYLCASSGTEAFFGQGTRLTVV.

This clonotype was seen ten or more times. J is TRBJ2-1 and V is TRBV6-2 or TRBV6-3, with 14 bases identical to TRBD2. CDR3 length: 14 residues. The germline CDR1 and CDR2 sequences are MNHEY and SVGEGT. The V gene end was trimmed by 7 bases and the J gene end by 10 bases; junction bases not matched to a gene: 6. CDR3 coding DNA: TGTGCCAGCAATCCGGGACTAGCGGGAGTAGAGCAGTTCTTC. Residues: CASNPGLAGVEQFF.

This clonotype has ten or more counts. This chain uses TRBV29-1 with TRBJ2-3, with 7 bases lining up with TRBD2. CDR1 SQVTM and CDR2 ANQGSEA come from the germline V gene. V lost 7 bases and J lost 5; bases outside the gene matches: 6. The CDR3 is made up of 12 amino acids. CDR3 in amino acids: CSAGSSGDTQYF. The CDR3 coding sequence is TGCAGCGCAGGATCTAGCGGAGATACGCAGTATTTT.

This chain uses TRBV2 with TRBJ2-6, with a weak D call TRBD1 (5 bases). Trimming shortened V by 4 bases and J by 0 bases, and 7 bases separated the two germline ends. The CDR3 has 15 amino acids. Germline V gene sequence: CDR1 SNHLY, CDR2 FYNNEI. DNA of the CDR3: TGTGCCAGCAGTGGGGGCAGCTCTGGGGCCAACGTCCTGACTTTC. As protein: CASSGGSSGANVLTF.

In its sample, this clonotype was seen many times. The CDR3 nucleotides read TGTGCCACCAGTGATTCCCAGCGGGGATGGGATGAGCAGTTCTTC. Its protein is CATSDSQRGWDEQFF. V gene TRBV24-1 combines with J gene TRBJ2-1, with TRBD2 matching over 7 bases. Trimming removed 2 bases from V and 8 bases from J; junction bases left unmatched: 8. The V gene's germline CDR1 is KGHDR and CDR2 SFDVKD. This CDR3 region has 15 residues.

This clonotype was picked up many times. This sequence joins TRBV11-2 and TRBJ2-1; 13 nucleotides agree with TRBD2. Germline V gene data show CDR1 as SGHAT and CDR2 as FQNNGV. This CDR3 contains 15 residues. V lost 5 bases, J lost 7 bases, and 5 bases stayed unmatched. CDR3 amino acids: CASSPGTSGINEQFF. In DNA, the CDR3 is TGTGCCAGCAGCCCCGGGACTAGCGGGATAAATGAGCAGTTCTTC.

In this sample, this clonotype turned up many times. This sequence joins TRBV20-1 and TRBJ1-2; TRBD1 matches at 7 bases. J was trimmed by 2 bases and V by 0 bases; bases with no gene match: 6. The germline gives CDR1 DFQATT, CDR2 SNEGSKA (reference sequence). The CDR3 consists of 15 residues. The CDR3 nucleotides read TGCAGTGCTAGAGACGGAAGGGACAGAAACTATGGCTACACCTTC. Translated, it gives CSARDGRDRNYGYTF.

This clonotype was detected a few times. The chain recombines TRBV29-1 with TRBJ1-5, with 9 bases aligning to TRBD1. Germline lookup yields CDR1 SQVTM and CDR2 ANQGSEA. V was clipped by 7 bases and J by 6 bases; unmatched bases: 7. The CDR3 runs 13 residues. The CDR3 coding sequence is TGCAGCGCACAGACAGGGGGGAGTCAGCCCCAGCATTTT. Protein product: CSAQTGGSQPQHF.

This clonotype has more than one count but fewer than ten. The chain joins TRBV5-1 to TRBJ2-7; D gene unclear. The CDR3 sequence is 13 residues long. Germline values: CDR1 SGHRS, CDR2 YFSETQ. V lost 0 bases and J lost 3, with 7 bases in between. CDR3 bases: TGCGCCAGCAGCTTGGGCGCGAACTACGAGCAGTACTTC. Translating it yields CASSLGANYEQYF.

This clonotype was picked up many times. The chain links TRBV6-1 to TRBJ2-6; possible D gene TRBD2, 6 bases. The CDR3 sequence is 16 residues long. Trimming pared 0 bases from V and 2 bases from J, leaving 8 bases between. CDR1 and CDR2 from the germline V gene are MNHNS and SASEGT. CDR3 sequence: CASSEAAGTGANVLTF. The CDR3, as DNA: TGTGCCAGCAGTGAAGCGGCGGGGACTGGGGCCAACGTCCTGACTTTC.

This clonotype was observed many times. The chain combines TRBV2 with TRBJ2-1, with TRBD2 matching over 12 bases. This CDR3 region has 14 residues. The J segment lost 6 bases and the V segment lost 6 bases, leaving 3 bases of the junction unmatched. Per germline, CDR1 SNHLY and CDR2 FYNNEI. The CDR3 coding sequence is TGTGCCAGCAGCGGACTAGCGGGACGCAATGAGCAGTTCTTC. It encodes CASSGLAGRNEQFF.

The V call is TRBV20-1, the J call TRBJ2-3; D gene unclear. Germline values: CDR1 DFQATT, CDR2 SNEGSKA (reference sequence). This CDR3 spans 13 amino acids. Deletions cut 3 bases from V and 1 base from J, with 8 bases between. CDR3 coding DNA: TGCAGTGCTAGCGTAGCTGGCACAGATACGCAGTATTTT. Amino acids: CSASVAGTDTQYF.

This clonotype was recorded at least ten times. V is TRBV24-1 and J is TRBJ2-3; the D call may be TRBD1 or TRBD2 (5 bases each). With 9 bases removed from V and 5 bases from J, the gap between germline ends came to 5 bases. CDR1 is KGHDR, CDR2 SFDVKD, per germline. This CDR3 comprises 10 residues. The CDR3 coding sequence is TGTGCCACCGGGGGAGATACGCAGTATTTT. It specifies CATGGDTQYF.

This clonotype was counted ten times or more. The V call is TRBV28, the J call TRBJ2-4; 7 positions match TRBD2. The V segment lost 5 bases and the J segment 0 bases; nucleotides outside the gene matches: 7. The CDR3 extends over 16 amino acids. CDR1 is MDHEN, CDR2 SYDVKM, per germline. The CDR3 coding sequence is TGTGCCAGCAGTATTCAGCGGGACCTAGCCAAAAACATTCAGTACTTC. As protein: CASSIQRDLAKNIQYF.

This clonotype was seen only a few times. The genes are TRBV20-1 and TRBJ1-5; D is undetermined. The V end was cut by 6 bases, the J end by 3 bases, with 9 bases between. Germline loops: CDR1 DFQATT, CDR2 SNEGSKA (reference sequence). CDR3 length equals 12 residues. The CDR3: CSACNTNQPQHF. The CDR3 DNA follows: TGCAGTGCATGCAACACCAATCAGCCCCAGCATTTT.

This clonotype was observed many times. The CDR3 region is CAIPTPPGQGAGDTQYF. The CDR3 DNA sequence: TGTGCCATCCCGACTCCACCAGGACAGGGGGCCGGAGATACGCAGTATTTT. V usage is TRBV7-9 and J usage is TRBJ2-3; 11 nucleotides line up with TRBD1. J was trimmed by 5 bases and V by 10 bases; bases with no gene match: 17. The CDR3 runs to 17 residues. Per germline, CDR1 SEHNR and CDR2 FQNEAQ (reference sequence).

This clonotype was seen a few times. V usage is TRBV30 and J usage is TRBJ2-1; 11 bases match TRBD2. The trim removed 3 bases at V and 4 bases at J, leaving 2 bases unmatched. The CDR3 consists of 14 residues. Germline values: CDR1 GTSNPN, CDR2 SVGIG (reference sequence). This CDR3 is CAWSRLAGYNEQFF. The CDR3 DNA reads TGTGCCTGGAGCAGACTAGCGGGGTACAATGAGCAGTTCTTC.

There are many counts of this clonotype. The chain recombines TRBV27 with TRBJ2-2; 7 bases match TRBD2. The germline gives CDR1 MNHEY, CDR2 SMNVEV (reference sequence). This CDR3 spans 15 amino acids. The ends lost 6 bases at V and 2 bases at J; junction bases unmatched: 6. The CDR3 sequence is CASRDGTTNTGELFF. In DNA, the CDR3 is TGTGCCAGCAGAGACGGGACTACCAACACCGGGGAGCTGTTTTTT.

This clonotype was found many times. The rearrangement uses TRBV12-3 or TRBV12-4 and TRBJ2-1, with D perhaps being TRBD1 or TRBD2 (5 bases each). The V end was cut by 3 bases, the J end by 0 bases, with 9 bases between. This CDR3 comprises 15 residues. CDR3 amino acids: CASSFGASSYNEQFF. The CDR3 DNA sequence: TGTGCCAGCAGTTTCGGGGCTAGCTCCTACAATGAGCAGTTCTTC.

This clonotype was observed many times. The rearrangement joins TRBV9 to TRBJ1-2; 7 bases are shared with TRBD1. V lost 3 bases and J lost 4; bases outside the gene matches: 18. Germline CDR1 and CDR2: SGDLS and YYNGEE. The CDR3 is 18 amino acids. The CDR3 sequence is CASSGITGQAKPPYGYTF. CDR3 coding DNA: TGTGCCAGCAGCGGAATAACCGGACAGGCGAAACCACCCTATGGCTACACCTTC.